What follows are 14 T cell receptor beta chains derived from one specimen sequenced in a study of T cells in localized non-small cell lung cancer. Repertoires were generated with immunoSEQ multiplex PCR, while TCRdb's copy carries only in-frame clones and drops some. The sample carries thousands of clones, approximately 34% recorded once. The sequenced sample was lung tumor tissue, obtained before any cancer treatment. The receptors were sampled from an older female donor with stage I lung adenocarcinoma.

The chain employs TRBV6-8 and TRBJ2-7, with TRBD2 matching 16 bases. Germline values: CDR1 MNHGY, CDR2 SAAAGT. J was trimmed by 7 bases and V by 6 bases; bases with no gene match: 18. CDR3 length: 19 residues. The CDR3 sequence is CASRPDPGLAGGRNLEQYF. The CDR3 DNA sequence: TGTGCCAGCAGGCCCGACCCGGGACTAGCGGGGGGGCGGAATCTGGAGCAGTACTTC.

The chain uses TRBV5-1 and TRBJ2-5, with 7 bases that match TRBD2. The CDR3 length is 15 residues. The J segment lost 4 bases and the V segment lost 3 bases, leaving 9 bases of the junction unmatched. Per germline, CDR1 SGHRS and CDR2 YFSETQ. The CDR3 is CASSWEGNPRETQYF. DNA of the CDR3: TGCGCCAGCAGCTGGGAGGGGAATCCGCGAGAGACCCAGTACTTC.

This clone was seen only a few times. This sequence joins TRBV28 and TRBJ1-4, with a possible D match to TRBD1 (5 bases). This CDR3 has 15 residues. Trimming cost V 5 bases and J 0 bases, with 10 bases left between them. Germline V gives CDR1 MDHEN, CDR2 SYDVKM. The CDR3 sequence: CASSVGAATNEKLFF. The DNA of the CDR3 is TGTGCCAGCAGTGTTGGGGCCGCAACTAATGAAAAACTGTTTTTT.

The rearrangement links TRBV11-3 to TRBJ2-1; a weak D match, TRBD2 (6 bases). The length of the CDR3 is 17 residues. Germline V gives CDR1 SGHNT, CDR2 YENEEA. Trimming left V 5 bases short and J 7 bases short, with 24 bases between. The CDR3 loop reads CASSQSRVGGSRNEQFF. Here the CDR3 DNA reads TGTGCCAGCAGCCAATCCCGAGTGGGGGGAAGTAGGAATGAGCAGTTCTTC. Full variable domain (missing parts from reference TRBV11-3 and TRBJ2-1): EAGVVQSPRYKIIEKKQPVAFWCNPISGHNTLYWYLQNLGQGPELLIRYENEEAVDDSQLPKDRFSAERLKGVDSTLKIQPAELGDSAVYLCASSQSRVGGSRNEQFFGPGTRLTVL.

Here the CDR3 DNA reads TGTGCCAGTAGTCCCCGGACAGTCCGAAATGAAAAACTGTTTTTT. Protein: CASSPRTVRNEKLFF. The chain has TRBV19 and TRBJ1-4; TRBD1 is a possible D gene (6 bases). The CDR3 length is 15 residues. Germline V gene lookup returns CDR1 LNHDA and CDR2 SQIVND (reference sequence). The V and J ends lost 5 bases and 5 bases respectively, with 15 bases between them.

This sequence joins TRBV11-3 and TRBJ1-1; D remains unclear. Germline-derived CDR1 and CDR2 are SGHNT and YENEEA. Deletions cut 3 bases from V and 0 bases from J, with 8 bases between. CDR3 length: 14 amino acids. The CDR3 bases are TGTGCCAGCAGCTTCTGGCAGATGAACACTGAAGCTTTCTTT. Its translation is CASSFWQMNTEAFF.

This clone was counted between two and nine times. The chain has TRBV11-3 and TRBJ2-5; 10 bases are shared with TRBD1. The trim removed 4 bases at V and 5 bases at J, leaving 10 bases unmatched. Germline V CDR1 and CDR2: SGHNT, YENEEA. The CDR3 covers 16 residues. This CDR3 reads CASSWRIGTGDETQYF. For the CDR3, the DNA is TGTGCCAGCAGCTGGCGTATTGGGACAGGGGACGAGACCCAGTACTTC.

This clone was found a few times. The junction differs from germline at one of its ends, possibly a read error. V is TRBV10-3 and J is TRBJ1-4, with no clear D. There are 15 residues in the CDR3. Germline-derived CDR1 and CDR2 are ENHRY and SYGVKD. This chain's CDR3 is CASSEGGRSGEKLFF. The CDR3 DNA reads as TGTGCCAGCAGTGAGGGAGGGAGGAGTGGTGAAAAACTGTTTTTT.

The chain employs TRBV10-2 and TRBJ2-4, with D perhaps matching TRBD1 or TRBD2 (5 bases each). The CDR3 has 15 residues. V was clipped by 10 bases and J by 1 base, with 17 bases between them. Per the germline V gene, CDR1 is WSHSY and CDR2 is SAAADI. The CDR3 coding sequence is TGCGCCACTGGGACGGAAGCAGGGGCCAAAAACATTCAGTACTTC. As protein: CATGTEAGAKNIQYF.

This clone was counted between two and nine times. The rearrangement links TRBV6-8 to TRBJ1-2, with D possibly matching TRBD1 (5 bases). V lost 5 bases, J lost 8 bases, and 15 bases lay in between. Germline V gene data show CDR1 as MNHGY and CDR2 as SAAAGT. This CDR3 contains 13 residues. CDR3 DNA: TGTGCCAGCAGTCCCCCGGGGCGTTGGGGCTACACCTTC. Translating it yields CASSPPGRWGYTF.

The chain is built from TRBV11-3 and TRBJ2-2, with D perhaps matching TRBD2 (6 bases). Trimming cost V 3 bases and J 0 bases, with 8 bases left between them. From germline, CDR1 is SGHNT and CDR2 YENEEA. This CDR3 region has 15 residues. The CDR3 nucleotides are TGTGCCAGCAGCTTGGGACTGTCGAACACCGGGGAGCTGTTTTTT. Residues: CASSLGLSNTGELFF. The variable domain in full, with the rest retrieved from reference TRBV11-3 and TRBJ2-2, is EAGVVQSPRYKIIEKKQPVAFWCNPISGHNTLYWYLQNLGQGPELLIRYENEEAVDDSQLPKDRFSAERLKGVDSTLKIQPAELGDSAVYLCASSLGLSNTGELFFGEGSRLTVL.

The sample holds a few counts of this clone. V gene TRBV2 combines with J gene TRBJ2-2, with D perhaps TRBD2 (5 bases). With 6 bases removed from V and 4 bases from J, the gap between germline ends came to 12 bases. The CDR3 spans 14 residues. Germline CDR1 reads SNHLY; CDR2 reads FYNNEI. The CDR3 nucleotides are TGTGCCAGCAGCGCGGAACTAGGCACCGGGGAGCTGTTTTTT. Protein: CASSAELGTGELFF.

This chain uses TRBV19 with TRBJ1-3; D is unresolved. The germline V gene has CDR1 LNHDA and CDR2 SQIVND (reference sequence). Trimming left V 10 bases short and J 4 bases short, with 17 bases between. This CDR3 has 14 amino acids. The CDR3 DNA sequence: TGTGCCACCCGAACGGCGGTGGGAGGAAACACCATATATTTT. It encodes CATRTAVGGNTIYF. The whole variable domain, remainder taken from reference TRBV19 and TRBJ1-3, is DGGITQSPKYLFRKEGQNVTLSCEQNLNHDAMYWYRQDPGQGLRLIYYSQIVNDFQKGDIAEGYSVSREKKESFPLTVTSAQKNPTAFYLCATRTAVGGNTIYFGEGSWLTVV.

This clone has just a few counts. This rearrangement joins TRBV9 to TRBJ2-5, with 7 bases identical to TRBD1. Germline lookup yields CDR1 SGDLS and CDR2 YYNGEE. V gave up 4 bases and J gave up 3 bases; unmatched junction bases: 6. The CDR3 spans 14 residues. Here the CDR3 reads CASSPYDREETQYF. The CDR3 DNA is TGTGCCAGCAGCCCCTACGACAGGGAAGAGACCCAGTACTTC.